This T cell receptor (beta chain) comes out of a study of T cells in Graves' hyperthyroidism and ophthalmopathy. This clonotype was found many times. The CDR3 contains 17 residues. V shed 3 bases, J shed 0 bases, and the junction held 5 bases outside the gene matches. CDR1 is SNHLY, CDR2 FYNNEI, per germline. Amplified TCR beta CDR3 regions came from RNA transcripts. A first-round RT-PCR of the TCR CDR3 used the HTBI primer set. TCRdb called the multiplex PCR reads again in MiXCR, with one record for every CDR3 protein. The sample has 540,000 or so distinct CDR3 sequences; around a sixth are singletons.

V gene TRBV2 combines with J gene TRBJ2-7; 13 nucleotides line up with TRBD2. The source material was blood. This TCR was sampled from a woman aged 30 to 39 with Graves' hyperthyroidism. The CDR3 nucleotides are TGTGCCAGCAGTGATGCGGGACTAGCGGGACCCTCCTACGAGCAGTACTTC. This codes for CASSDAGLAGPSYEQYF.